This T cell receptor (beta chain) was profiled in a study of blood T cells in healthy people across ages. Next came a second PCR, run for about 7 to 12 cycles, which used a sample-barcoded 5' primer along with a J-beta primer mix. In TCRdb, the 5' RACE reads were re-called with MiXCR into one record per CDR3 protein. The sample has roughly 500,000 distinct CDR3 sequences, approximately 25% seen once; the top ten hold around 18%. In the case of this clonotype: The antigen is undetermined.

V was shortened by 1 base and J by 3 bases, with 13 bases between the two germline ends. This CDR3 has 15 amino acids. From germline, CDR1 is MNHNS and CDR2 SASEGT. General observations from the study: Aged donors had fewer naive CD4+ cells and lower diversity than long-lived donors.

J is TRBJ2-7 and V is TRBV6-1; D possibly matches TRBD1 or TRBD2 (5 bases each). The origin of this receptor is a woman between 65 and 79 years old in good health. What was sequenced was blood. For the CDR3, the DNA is TGTGCCAGCAGTGAAGGTTCGGGACGGAACTACGAGCAGTACTTC. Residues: CASSEGSGRNYEQYF.